These T cell receptor beta chains were read from a single sample in a study of Ad26.COV2.S vaccination and SARS-CoV-2 variants. Sequencing used immunoSEQ multiplex PCR; TCRdb keeps in-frame clones, though not all of them. The data show about 350,000 clones, more than 75% seen once. Sample: peripheral blood, taken in a trial of Ad26.COV2.S vaccine versus placebo. The receptors derive from a person between 18 and 59 years old who received the Ad26.COV2.S COVID-19 vaccine or a placebo. Each CDR3 is given with its conserved first and last residue. A D gene is named only where the DNA matches it firmly. Clone sizes are given selectively: once, few, many, or a class where the clone is expanded.

D gene,CDR3 length,V gene,J gene,clone size,CDR3 protein,CDR3 DNA
TRBD2,16,TRBV18,TRBJ2-1,NA,CASSAMGLAGPNEQFF,TGTGCCAGCTCAGCTATGGGACTAGCGGGCCCTAATGAGCAGTTCTTC
NA,21,TRBV30,TRBJ2-2,NA,CAWSGYRSTSWSRSVSGELFF,TGTGCCTGGAGTGGTTATCGGAGCACTTCCTGGTCCCGGTCTGTTTCCGGGGAGCTGTTTTTT
NA,16,TRBV6-1,TRBJ1-5,NA,CASSEFVGQVGGAQHF,TGTGCCAGCAGTGAATTTGTGGGGCAGGTGGGTGGAGCCCAGCATTTT
NA,13,TRBV11-3,TRBJ2-3,NA,CASSSTPTDTQYF,TGTGCCAGCAGCTCAACCCCCACGGATACGCAGTATTTT
NA,15,TRBV5-1,TRBJ2-1,NA,CASSPRQNDAGEQFF,TGCGCCAGCAGCCCACGACAGAACGACGCCGGGGAGCAGTTCTTC
NA,15,TRBV6-2/TRBV6-3,TRBJ2-2,NA,CASSTTTPRTGELFF,TGTGCCAGCAGTACCACAACACCTCGGACCGGGGAGCTGTTTTTT
TRBD1,16,TRBV27,TRBJ2-2,NA,CASSTRTGTNTGELFF,TGTGCCAGCAGTACCCGGACAGGAACGAACACCGGGGAGCTGTTTTTT
NA,14,TRBV10-3,TRBJ2-3,few,CATGLPRSTDTQYF,TGTGCCACCGGACTACCCCGGAGCACAGATACGCAGTATTTT
NA,13,TRBV10-3,TRBJ1-4,NA,CAMSSGESEKLFF,TGTGCCATGTCCTCAGGGGAGAGTGAAAAACTGTTTTTT
NA,14,TRBV6-2/TRBV6-3,TRBJ1-1,NA,CASSYSARRTEAFF,TGTGCCAGCAGTTACTCGGCCCGGCGCACTGAAGCTTTCTTT
TRBD2,18,TRBV4-1,TRBJ2-5,once,CASSQAVVIAGGWETQYF,TGCGCCAGCAGCCAAGCTGTAGTAATAGCGGGAGGTTGGGAGACCCAGTACTTC
TRBD1,16,TRBV15,TRBJ2-7,NA,CATSRTGTGHSYEQYF,TGTGCCACCAGCAGGACTGGGACAGGACACTCCTACGAGCAGTACTTC
TRBD2,17,TRBV7-6,TRBJ2-5,NA,CASSSFAGTSGAQTQYF,TGTGCCAGCAGCTCGTTCGCCGGGACTAGCGGGGCCCAGACCCAGTACTTC
NA,12,TRBV6-2/TRBV6-3,TRBJ2-7,NA,CASSYSSYEQYF,TGTGCCAGCAGTTACAGTTCCTACGAGCAGTACTTC
NA,15,TRBV7-6,TRBJ2-2,NA,CASSLGSRNTGELFF,TGTGCCAGCAGCTTAGGGTCGCGAAACACCGGGGAGCTGTTTTTT
NA,14,TRBV13,TRBJ2-5,NA,CASSTTGRWETQYF,TGTGCCAGCAGCACCACAGGGAGGTGGGAGACCCAGTACTTC
NA,17,TRBV9,TRBJ1-6,NA,CASSGSRQGPYNSPLHF,TGTGCCAGCAGCGGTTCGCGTCAGGGCCCCTATAATTCACCCCTCCACTTT
TRBD2,14,TRBV28,TRBJ2-5,NA,CASSSAGPLETQYF,TGTGCCAGCAGTTCAGCGGGACCATTAGAGACCCAGTACTTC
TRBD1,14,TRBV2,TRBJ2-7,NA,CASSAGTELYEQYF,TGTGCCAGCAGTGCCGGGACAGAATTATACGAGCAGTACTTC
NA,17,TRBV5-4,TRBJ2-7,NA,CASSPGGTREVFLEQYF,TGTGCCAGCAGCCCAGGGGGTACGCGGGAGGTATTTCTCGAGCAGTACTTC
TRBD1,15,TRBV4-3,TRBJ2-7,NA,CASSQGQGVTYEQYF,TGCGCCAGCAGCCAAGGGCAGGGGGTTACCTACGAGCAGTACTTC
NA,15,TRBV28,TRBJ1-4,NA,CASSPLIGNNEKLFF,TGTGCCAGCTCCCCTCTAATCGGTAATAATGAAAAACTGTTTTTT
NA,13,TRBV5-1,TRBJ2-5,NA,CASRVGAQETQYF,TGCGCCAGCAGGGTTGGGGCCCAAGAGACCCAGTACTTC
NA,18,TRBV5-1,TRBJ2-7,NA,CASSFEIAGTGWAYEQYF,TGCGCCAGCAGCTTCGAAATCGCCGGGACGGGTTGGGCTTACGAGCAGTACTTC
TRBD2,16,TRBV3-1/TRBV3-2,TRBJ2-3,NA,CASSQVAGGSTDTQYF,TGTGCCAGCAGCCAGGTAGCGGGAGGGAGCACAGATACGCAGTATTTT
TRBD1,14,TRBV5-6,TRBJ2-1,once,CASSPGTGRHEQFF,TGTGCCAGCAGCCCAGGGACAGGGAGGCATGAGCAGTTCTTC
NA,16,TRBV6-5,TRBJ2-1,NA,CASSYLAPDNMNEQFF,TGTGCCAGCAGTTATTTGGCTCCAGATAATATGAATGAGCAGTTCTTC
TRBD2,14,TRBV5-1,TRBJ2-3,NA,CASSSSGGKDTQYF,TGCGCCAGCAGCTCTAGCGGGGGTAAAGATACGCAGTATTTT
NA,13,TRBV12-1,TRBJ2-7,once,CASSFATSYEQYF,TGTGCCAGCAGCTTTGCTACCTCCTACGAGCAGTACTTC
TRBD2,16,TRBV9,TRBJ2-5,NA,CASSVLSSGGGETQYF,TGTGCCAGCAGCGTACTTTCTAGCGGGGGGGGCGAGACCCAGTACTTC
NA,15,TRBV6-1,TRBJ1-1,NA,CASSEYGAVNTEAFF,TGTGCCAGCAGTGAATATGGGGCAGTGAACACTGAAGCTTTCTTT
TRBD2,15,TRBV3-1/TRBV3-2,TRBJ2-7,NA,CASSRVGGGAYEQYF,TGTGCCAGCAGCCGCGTTGGCGGGGGGGCGTACGAGCAGTACTTC
NA,15,TRBV7-2,TRBJ1-1,NA,CASSLQGWMNTEAFF,TGTGCCAGCAGCTTACAGGGTTGGATGAACACTGAAGCTTTCTTT